Following are 10 T cell receptor beta chains from one sample sequenced in a study of T cell responses to AZD1222 COVID-19 vaccine. Only in-frame clones appear in the TCRdb table, and some are missing; sequencing was by immunoSEQ multiplex PCR. The data hold 99,000 or so clones, with roughly 87% observed a single time. Sequencing was performed on peripheral blood, taken on day 0 of AZD1222 vaccination. These TCRs come from an adult in good health.

The rearrangement uses TRBV4-1 and TRBJ2-1; possible D gene TRBD2, 6 bases. Deletions cut 0 bases from V and 6 bases from J, with 27 bases between. Germline CDR1 reads MGHRA; CDR2 reads YSYEKL. The CDR3 is 20 amino acids. The chain's CDR3 is CASSQEPGRLVSGVGNEQFF. Written as DNA, the CDR3 is TGCGCCAGCAGCCAAGAACCAGGTCGACTAGTCTCCGGGGTCGGCAATGAGCAGTTCTTC.

The chain combines TRBV5-1 with TRBJ2-1; D perhaps matches TRBD1 (6 bases). Germline V CDR1 and CDR2: SGHRS, YFSETQ. The V gene lost 0 bases and the J gene lost 0 bases, with 10 bases spanning the gap. The CDR3 covers 16 residues. The CDR3 nucleotides read TGCGCCAGCAGCTTGGGCACAGGGAGCTCCTACAATGAGCAGTTCTTC. Protein sequence: CASSLGTGSSYNEQFF.

The chain's CDR3 is CASSTTEKLFF. CDR3 nucleotide sequence: TGTGCCAGCAGCACGACTGAAAAACTGTTTTTT. This chain uses TRBV12-3 or TRBV12-4 with TRBJ1-4; no firm D call. Trimming cost V 6 bases and J 7 bases, with 6 bases left between them. The CDR3 runs 11 residues.

This chain uses TRBV5-1 with TRBJ1-2, with TRBD1 as a possible D gene (6 bases). Trimming stripped 0 bases from V and 3 bases from J, with 12 bases between. From germline, CDR1 is SGHRS and CDR2 YFSETQ. This CDR3 contains 15 residues. The CDR3 is CASSLAPGADYGYTF. Written as DNA, the CDR3 is TGCGCCAGCAGCTTGGCTCCGGGGGCGGACTATGGCTACACCTTC.

CDR3 residues: CASSHSGNNSPLHF. CDR3 nucleotides: TGTGCCAGCAGCCACTCGGGAAATAATTCACCCCTCCACTTT. This chain uses TRBV7-2 with TRBJ1-6; no definite D call. Between the trimmed V and J ends, which lost 5 bases and 5 bases, there was a span of 10 bases. CDR3 size: 14 residues. Germline-derived CDR1 and CDR2 are SGHTA and FQGNSA.

Worth noting for this clone: Its ends do not fully match the called genes, so a read error is possible. The V and J genes are TRBV4-1 and TRBJ1-4; D ambiguous. CDR3 length: 13 residues. Germline values: CDR1 MGHRA, CDR2 YSYEKL. For the CDR3, the DNA is TGCGCCAGCAGCCTAACAACCAATGAAAAACTGTTTTTT. This sequence encodes CASSLTTNEKLFF.

The chain is built from TRBV4-3 and TRBJ1-2; no clear D. V was pared by 3 bases and J by 3 bases, with 14 bases between. Per the germline V gene, CDR1 is LGHNA and CDR2 is YSLEER. This CDR3 region has 15 residues. CDR3 residues: CASSQLAARDYGYTF. The CDR3 DNA sequence: TGCGCCAGCAGCCAGTTAGCAGCCAGAGACTATGGCTACACCTTC.

The CDR3 bases are TGTGCCAGCAGCTCGTCAAGCTCCTACGAGCAGTACTTC. Its translation: CASSSSSSYEQYF. The J gene is TRBJ2-7, the V gene TRBV5-4; D remains ambiguous. The CDR3 has 13 amino acids. Germline V lookup: CDR1 SGHNT, CDR2 YYREEE (reference sequence). V lost 3 bases and J lost 0, with 7 bases in between.

The CDR3 nucleotides read TGTGCCAGCAGCCCTAGCGGGGGAGCCAAAAACATTCAGTACTTC. Amino acids: CASSPSGGAKNIQYF. The chain uses TRBV3-1 (or the pseudogene TRBV3-2) and TRBJ2-4; 10 bases are shared with TRBD2. The junction had 0 bases not matched to a gene; V was cut back by 4 bases and J by 0 bases. This CDR3 is built from 15 residues. CDR1 is LGHDT and CDR2 is YNNKEL in the germline V gene (reference sequence).

The CDR3 coding sequence is TGTGCCAGCAGCCCTGATGGGGCAGCCTATGGCTACACCTTC. As protein: CASSPDGAAYGYTF. The gene calls are TRBV3-1 (or the pseudogene TRBV3-2) and TRBJ1-2; D is possibly TRBD1 (5 bases). Trimming removed 4 bases from V and 4 bases from J, with 13 bases in between. Germline lookup yields CDR1 LGHDT and CDR2 YNNKEL (reference sequence). This CDR3 contains 14 residues.